This entry features one T cell receptor (beta chain) sequence. The antigen is undetermined. Trimming shortened V by 0 bases and J by 9 bases, and 12 bases separated the two germline ends. The germline CDR1 and CDR2 sequences are SGHKS and YYEKEE (reference sequence). This CDR3 is 13 amino acids long. The data stem from a study of cytomegalovirus exposure and HLA in healthy donors. Broader study findings: With later analysis, a missense DCLRE1C variant became linked to TCR beta V- and J-gene trimming. In the analysis, some V segments, TRBV6-2 and TRBV6-3 included, were excluded as indistinguishable. Altogether, 164 TCR beta chains were recorded as cytomegalovirus-associated. DRB1 had the most TCR associations and HLA-C the fewest, a later analysis found, with rates varying by HLA locus.

The PCR ran on 60 Vbeta and 13 Jbeta primers. Produced via immunoSEQ multiplex PCR; TCRdb's table is partial and in-frame only. In all, the sample yields around 130,000 clones. The receptor's source is a middle-aged woman in good health and CMV-seronegative. The rearrangement links TRBV5-5 to TRBJ1-1, with D possibly TRBD1 on 5 matching bases. The specimen was PBMCs. Here the CDR3 reads CASSLGDSDKAFF. CDR3 sequence (DNA): TGTGCCAGCAGCTTGGGTGACAGCGATAAAGCTTTCTTT. The whole variable domain, remainder taken from reference TRBV5-5 and TRBJ1-1, is DAGVTQSPTHLIKTRGQQVTLRCSPISGHKSVSWYQQVLGQGPQFIFQYYEKEERGRGNFPDRFSARQFPNYSSELNVNALLLGDSALYLCASSLGDSDKAFFGQGTRLTVV.